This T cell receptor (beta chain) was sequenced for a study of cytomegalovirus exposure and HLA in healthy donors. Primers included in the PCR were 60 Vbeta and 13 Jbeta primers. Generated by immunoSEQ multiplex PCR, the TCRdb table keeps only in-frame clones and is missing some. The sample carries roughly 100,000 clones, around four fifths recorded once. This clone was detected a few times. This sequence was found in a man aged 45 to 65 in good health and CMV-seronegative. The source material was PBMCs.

The CDR3 sequence is CASSPGLAGDRGKNIQYF. The DNA for the CDR3 is TGCGCCAGCAGCCCTGGACTAGCGGGGGATCGGGGCAAAAACATTCAGTACTTC. The rearrangement uses TRBV4-1 and TRBJ2-4; 13 nucleotides agree with TRBD2. Germline loops: CDR1 MGHRA, CDR2 YSYEKL. The CDR3 extends over 18 amino acids. After removal of 4 bases from V and 3 bases from J, the junction contained 9 bases not matched to a gene.